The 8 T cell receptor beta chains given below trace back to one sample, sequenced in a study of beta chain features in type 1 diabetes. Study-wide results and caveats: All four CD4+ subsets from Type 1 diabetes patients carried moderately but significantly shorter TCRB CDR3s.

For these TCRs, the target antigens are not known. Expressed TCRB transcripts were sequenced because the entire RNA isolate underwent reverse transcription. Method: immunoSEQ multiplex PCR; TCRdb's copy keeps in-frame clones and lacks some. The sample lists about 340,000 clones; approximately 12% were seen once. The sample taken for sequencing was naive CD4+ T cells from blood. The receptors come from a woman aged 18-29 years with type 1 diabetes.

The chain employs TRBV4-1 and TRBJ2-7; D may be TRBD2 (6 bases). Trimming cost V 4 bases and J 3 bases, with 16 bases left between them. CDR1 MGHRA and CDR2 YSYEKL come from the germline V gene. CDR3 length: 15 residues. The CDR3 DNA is TGCGCCAGCAGCCCCTCGGTAGCGGCTAGCTACGAGCAGTACTTC. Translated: CASSPSVAASYEQYF.

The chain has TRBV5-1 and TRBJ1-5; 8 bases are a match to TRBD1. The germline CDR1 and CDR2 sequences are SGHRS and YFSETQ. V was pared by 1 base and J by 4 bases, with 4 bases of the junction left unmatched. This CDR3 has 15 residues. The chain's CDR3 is CASSLLGQVNQPQHF. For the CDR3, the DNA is TGCGCCAGCAGCTTGTTGGGACAGGTTAATCAGCCCCAGCATTTT.

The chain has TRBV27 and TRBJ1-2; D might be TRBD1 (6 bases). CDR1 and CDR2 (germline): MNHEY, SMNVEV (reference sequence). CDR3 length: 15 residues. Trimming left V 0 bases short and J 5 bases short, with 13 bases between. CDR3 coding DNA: TGTGCCAGCAGTTTATCGCCACAGGGCATTTATGGCTACACCTTC. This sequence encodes CASSLSPQGIYGYTF.

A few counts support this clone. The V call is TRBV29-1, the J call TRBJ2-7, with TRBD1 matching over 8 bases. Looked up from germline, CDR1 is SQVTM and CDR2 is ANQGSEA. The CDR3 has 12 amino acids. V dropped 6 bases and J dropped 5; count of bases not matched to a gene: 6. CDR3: CSVGTGGHEQYF. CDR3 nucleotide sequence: TGCAGCGTGGGGACAGGCGGACACGAGCAGTACTTC.

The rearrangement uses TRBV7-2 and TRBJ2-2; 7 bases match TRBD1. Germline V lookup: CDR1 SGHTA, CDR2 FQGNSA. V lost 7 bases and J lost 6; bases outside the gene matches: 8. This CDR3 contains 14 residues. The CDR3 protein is CASTGQALAGELFF. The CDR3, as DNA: TGTGCCAGCACCGGACAGGCGTTGGCCGGGGAGCTGTTTTTT.

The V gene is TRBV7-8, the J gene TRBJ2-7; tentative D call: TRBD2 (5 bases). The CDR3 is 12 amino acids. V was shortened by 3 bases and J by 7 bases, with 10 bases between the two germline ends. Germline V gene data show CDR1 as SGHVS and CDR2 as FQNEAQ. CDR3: CASSLSGLEQYF. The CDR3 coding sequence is TGTGCCAGCAGCTTGTCGGGGTTAGAGCAGTACTTC.

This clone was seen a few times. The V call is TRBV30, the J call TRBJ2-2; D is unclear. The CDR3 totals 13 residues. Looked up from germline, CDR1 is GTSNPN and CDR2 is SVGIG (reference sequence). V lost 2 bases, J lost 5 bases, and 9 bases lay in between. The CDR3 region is CAWSIILTGELFF. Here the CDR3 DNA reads TGTGCCTGGAGTATAATCTTGACCGGGGAGCTGTTTTTT.

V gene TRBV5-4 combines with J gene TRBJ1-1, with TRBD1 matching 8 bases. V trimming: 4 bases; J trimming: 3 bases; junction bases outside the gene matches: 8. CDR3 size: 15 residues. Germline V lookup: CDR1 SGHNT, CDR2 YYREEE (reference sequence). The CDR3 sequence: CASSTGQGRYTEAFF. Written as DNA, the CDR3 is TGTGCCAGCAGCACAGGACAGGGAAGGTACACTGAAGCTTTCTTT.